The clone carrying this TCR beta chain showed up just once. The data stem from a study of beta chain features in type 1 diabetes. Study-level information: Cell yields, gender and age were comparable in patients and healthy donors.

As every portion of the isolated RNA was reverse transcribed, the sequencing read expressed TCRB transcripts. Profiled with immunoSEQ multiplex PCR; TCRdb holds only in-frame clones, not every one. Found here are fewer than 650,000 clones, around a sixth of them singletons; the top ten hold about 0.093%. Germline CDR1 is SGHRS and CDR2 is YFSETQ. The germline V and J ends were trimmed by 3 bases and 2 bases, with 14 bases remaining between them. The CDR3 runs to 16 residues. Sequenced input: naive CD4+ T cells from blood. The J gene is TRBJ2-2, the V gene TRBV5-1; no firm D call. The TCR comes from a man between 18 and 29 years old in good health. The CDR3 spells CASSSVGQYNTGELFF. CDR3 bases: TGCGCCAGCAGCTCCGTTGGGCAGTATAACACCGGGGAGCTGTTTTTT.